These T cell receptor beta chains were read from a single sample in a study of blood T cell repertoires in COVID-19. Here immunoSEQ multiplex PCR was the method, and the copy in TCRdb shows in-frame clones only, minus some. There are 150,000 to 200,000 clones in the sample; over 75% occur only once, and more than 8% lies in the top ten. The specimen sequenced was peripheral blood. The receptors were sampled from a woman over 75 with acute or convalescent COVID-19. CDR3s include the opening cysteine and the closing phenylalanine or tryptophan. Each record gives: clone size, V gene, J gene, CDR3 protein. A row's size may be missing; if present it is once, few, many or a size class.

>few|TRBV27|TRBJ2-1
CASSFVGWASGDNEQFF
>.|TRBV6-5|TRBJ1-2
CASRLTGGAWDGYTF
>.|TRBV19|TRBJ1-2
CASRPDRFNYGYTF
>.|TRBV3-1/TRBV3-2|TRBJ2-7
CASSPLAGLADSYEQYF
>.|TRBV18|TRBJ1-1
CASSLDRETEAFF
>.|TRBV7-3|TRBJ1-2
CASSPQGGWVYGYTF
>few|TRBV12-3/TRBV12-4|TRBJ2-1
CASSLPDRDQFF
>.|TRBV6-5|TRBJ2-1
CASRIAGRDYNEQFF
>.|TRBV2|TRBJ1-2
CASKAGSQLNYGYTF
>.|TRBV7-2|TRBJ1-1
CASSPNLGRAGRYTEAFF
>.|TRBV21-1|TRBJ1-5
CASSRVRRGLNNQPQHF
>.|TRBV19|TRBJ1-4
CASSITGVNEKLFF
>.|TRBV10-3|TRBJ2-3
CAISESDRGGLGTDTQYF
>.|TRBV5-1|TRBJ2-3
CASSASPGNGRDTQYF
>.|TRBV2|TRBJ1-1
CASSPKGFMNTEAFF
>.|TRBV7-6|TRBJ2-1
CASSPSGGAVGNEQFF
>.|TRBV6-2/TRBV6-3|TRBJ2-6
CASSYWAPGANVLTF
>.|TRBV7-2|TRBJ1-2
CASSSVGRDYGYTF
>few|TRBV5-1|TRBJ2-7
CASSLEVWTSTNEQYF
>.|TRBV7-2|TRBJ2-7
CASSPVAGKGLEQYF
>.|TRBV5-1|TRBJ2-3
CASSSNLVSDTQYF
>.|TRBV30|TRBJ2-2
CAWSAHRETGELFF
>once|TRBV5-1|TRBJ1-2
CASSSDRGNYGYTF
>.|TRBV19|TRBJ2-2
CASSYTPRDLGPTGELFF
>.|TRBV9|TRBJ2-7
CASSDRDRGREQYF
>few|TRBV24-1|TRBJ2-1
CATSDFKRGADEQFF
>.|TRBV3-1/TRBV3-2|TRBJ2-2
CASRTPTSQGAGELFF
>.|TRBV7-9|TRBJ2-3
CASSDSRSADTQYF
>.|TRBV12-5|TRBJ2-5
CASGLGGLSQYF
>.|TRBV2|TRBJ1-5
CASSRRGSNQPQHF
>.|TRBV18|TRBJ1-6
CASSPTGTGAAPLHF
>.|TRBV29-1|TRBJ1-6
CSVAGSRDSPLHF
>.|TRBV19|TRBJ2-2
CASSLLAGPRGGELFF
>.|TRBV7-9|TRBJ2-3
CASSSGTSGDTQYF
>few|TRBV5-6|TRBJ2-3
CASSLDWSGTDTQYF
>.|TRBV5-1|TRBJ2-1
CASSVGLAGPGQFF
>.|TRBV19|TRBJ1-2
CASSVSGTGHGYTF
>.|TRBV6-2/TRBV6-3|TRBJ2-1
CASSRDSPYNEQFF
>.|TRBV7-2|TRBJ1-5
CASSLRGNQPQHF
>.|TRBV5-1|TRBJ2-1
CASSLGREQSGEQFF
>few|TRBV4-2|TRBJ2-1
CASSQDLGRRSYNEQFF
>few|TRBV7-2|TRBJ1-5
CASSPDGTFAYQPQHF
>.|TRBV14|TRBJ1-2
CASSPWTGGYGYTF
>.|TRBV9|TRBJ2-3
CASSSGLAGVSTDTQYF
>.|TRBV14|TRBJ1-1
CASSQEGGAWAMNTEAFF
>many|TRBV11-2|TRBJ1-1
CASSFPTGEAFF
>.|TRBV7-9|TRBJ1-1
CASSLETGAREAFF
>few|TRBV19|TRBJ1-5
CASSKGRKGDSNQPQHF
>.|TRBV6-5|TRBJ2-1
CASRDGGFGGNEQFF
>few|TRBV5-1|TRBJ2-3
CASSAAGASTDTQYF
>few|TRBV9|TRBJ1-5
CASSATGGGQPQHF
>.|TRBV3-1/TRBV3-2|TRBJ2-3
CASSQEDRGSTDTQYF
>.|TRBV4-1|TRBJ2-3
CASSQGSGSGSTDTQYF
>.|TRBV6-5|TRBJ2-3
CASSYSLDGTQYF
>.|TRBV7-2|TRBJ2-7
CASRQLAGSGREQYF
>.|TRBV3-1/TRBV3-2|TRBJ2-1
CASSQVGAGNEQFF
>.|TRBV10-3|TRBJ2-3
CAISPGQASTDTQYF
>few|TRBV5-5|TRBJ1-6
CASSQTGATYNSPLHF
>.|TRBV6-5|TRBJ1-6
CAIKTGNRNSPLHF
>.|TRBV6-2/TRBV6-3|TRBJ1-1
CASSRTGGNTEAFF